Presented here are 6 T cell receptor beta chains from one specimen sequenced in a study of early stage breast cancer tumors. Generated by immunoSEQ multiplex PCR, the TCRdb table keeps only in-frame clones and is missing some. The data hold about 8,400 clones, with roughly 77% observed a single time. The sequencing input was normal breast tissue next to the tumor. The receptor set was obtained from a person between 55 and 69 years old with breast cancer.

In DNA form, the CDR3 reads TGTGCCAGCAGTCGGACACTTAGCAATCAGCCCCAGCATTTT. Its protein is CASSRTLSNQPQHF. The chain links TRBV5-6 to TRBJ1-5, with TRBD1 as a possible D gene (5 bases). The V end lost 5 bases, the J end lost 0 bases, and 9 bases lay between the germline ends. CDR1 is SGHDT, CDR2 YYEEEE, per germline. CDR3 length: 14 amino acids.

This sequence joins TRBV6-1 and TRBJ1-1, with 9 positions matching TRBD1. The V segment lost 2 bases and the J segment 5 bases; nucleotides outside the gene matches: 9. In germline, CDR1 is MNHNS, CDR2 SASEGT. This CDR3 region has 16 residues. CDR3 bases: TGTGCCAGCAGTGAAATCACGGGACAGGGAAGGACTGAAGCTTTCTTT. This codes for CASSEITGQGRTEAFF.

The gene calls are TRBV15 and TRBJ2-7; TRBD2 is a possible D gene (5 bases). This CDR3 has 15 amino acids. Germline V gives CDR1 LNHNV, CDR2 YYDKDF (reference sequence). V was shortened by 6 bases and J by 0 bases, with 15 bases between the two germline ends. The chain's CDR3 is CATSSSGFSSYEQYF. In DNA, the CDR3 is TGTGCCACCAGTTCCTCGGGGTTCAGCTCCTACGAGCAGTACTTC.

In regard to this clone: Mismatch with germline at one junction end may stem from a read error. V and J are TRBV7-7 and TRBJ2-5; 12 bases match TRBD2. The V gene's germline CDR1 is SSHAT and CDR2 FNYEAQ (reference sequence). The CDR3 consists of 14 residues. The CDR3 here is CASSLAGGQETQYF. The CDR3, as DNA: TGTGCTAGCAGCCTAGCGGGGGGGCAAGAGACCCAGTACTTC.

The J gene is TRBJ2-1, the V gene TRBV2; 8 nucleotides line up with TRBD1. The germline V gene encodes CDR1 SNHLY and CDR2 FYNNEI. J was trimmed by 8 bases and V by 5 bases; bases with no gene match: 11. CDR3 length equals 15 residues. Here the CDR3 reads CASSPTGEVWDEQFF. The CDR3 DNA sequence: TGTGCCAGCAGTCCGACAGGGGAAGTTTGGGATGAGCAGTTCTTC. Based on the CDR3 plus reference TRBV2 and TRBJ2-1, the full variable domain is EPEVTQTPSHQVTQMGQEVILRCVPISNHLYFYWYRQILGQKVEFLVSFYNNEISEKSEIFDDQFSVERPDGSNFTLKIRSTKLEDSAMYFCASSPTGEVWDEQFFGPGTRLTVL.

The chain combines TRBV9 with TRBJ2-1; 7 nucleotides agree with TRBD2. The trim removed 2 bases at V and 2 bases at J, leaving 4 bases unmatched. The germline V gene has CDR1 SGDLS and CDR2 YYNGEE. This CDR3 region has 15 residues. CDR3 in DNA: TGTGCCAGCAGCGTGGGGAGCGGGACCTACAATGAGCAGTTCTTC. It encodes CASSVGSGTYNEQFF.